This record covers a single T cell receptor beta chain. This entry is derived from a study of blood T cell repertoires in COVID-19. Study as a whole: COVID-19 samples, acute and convalescent, were from the United States, Italy and Spain. T cells, B-cell-depleted T cells, or PBMCs provided the cDNA or gDNA that served as material.

CDR1 is ENHRY and CDR2 is SYGVKD in the germline V gene. V shed 6 bases, J shed 0 bases, and the junction held 3 bases outside the gene matches. This CDR3 has 14 residues. Per the study methods: Scientists estimated how many nucleated cells there were by amplifying reference gene primers. TCRdb's copy holds only in-frame clones and misses some; the assay was immunoSEQ multiplex PCR. V and J calls and clone size come straight from that table; D and trimming were deduced from the DNA. The table includes 150,000 to 200,000 clones, 80% to 95% detected once. The sample was peripheral blood. The chain recombines TRBV10-3 with TRBJ2-7; 9 bases are a match to TRBD2. The sequence came from a young man with COVID-19, enrolled during active disease. The CDR3 DNA sequence: TGTGCCATCAGGCCGACTAGCGGCTCCTACGAGCAGTACTTC. Translating gives CAIRPTSGSYEQYF.